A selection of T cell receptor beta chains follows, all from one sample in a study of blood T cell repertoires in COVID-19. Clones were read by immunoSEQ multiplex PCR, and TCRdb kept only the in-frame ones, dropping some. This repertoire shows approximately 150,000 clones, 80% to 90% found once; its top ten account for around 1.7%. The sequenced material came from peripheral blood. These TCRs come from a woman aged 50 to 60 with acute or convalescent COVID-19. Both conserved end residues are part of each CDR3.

CDR3aa: CSVGTADYGYTF; v_gene: TRBV29-1; j_gene: TRBJ1-2
CDR3aa: CASSLVWRGRGDEQFF; v_gene: TRBV7-9; j_gene: TRBJ2-1
CDR3aa: CASSPGTSLETQYF; v_gene: TRBV6-2/TRBV6-3; j_gene: TRBJ2-5
CDR3aa: CASSVVAQGARNEQFF; v_gene: TRBV9; j_gene: TRBJ2-1
CDR3aa: CATQGVKRDRGNTDTQYF; v_gene: TRBV19; j_gene: TRBJ2-3
CDR3aa: CASSVMGTGTSYNEQFF; v_gene: TRBV7-3; j_gene: TRBJ2-1
CDR3aa: CASSLTLAGGLVGELFF; v_gene: TRBV3-1/TRBV3-2; j_gene: TRBJ2-2
CDR3aa: CASSLPGGGDTIYF; v_gene: TRBV28; j_gene: TRBJ1-3
CDR3aa: CASTSGRNYEQYF; v_gene: TRBV27; j_gene: TRBJ2-7
CDR3aa: CASSLQGMGSGNTIYF; v_gene: TRBV7-2; j_gene: TRBJ1-3
CDR3aa: CASSAFGQRNTEAFF; v_gene: TRBV28; j_gene: TRBJ1-1
CDR3aa: CASTQGQFNQPQHF; v_gene: TRBV2; j_gene: TRBJ1-5
CDR3aa: CASSQQGRETQYF; v_gene: TRBV4-1; j_gene: TRBJ2-5
CDR3aa: CASSLVPVRGDENEQFF; v_gene: TRBV7-6; j_gene: TRBJ2-1
CDR3aa: CASSVEGGVETQYF; v_gene: TRBV9; j_gene: TRBJ2-5
CDR3aa: CASSSSGYNYGYTF; v_gene: TRBV28; j_gene: TRBJ1-2
CDR3aa: CASSWSGTGVYEQYF; v_gene: TRBV5-1; j_gene: TRBJ2-7
CDR3aa: CASSPDTANTGELFF; v_gene: TRBV6-5; j_gene: TRBJ2-2
CDR3aa: CASKNKEGGQPQHF; v_gene: TRBV19; j_gene: TRBJ1-5
CDR3aa: CASSYSGRGNEQYF; v_gene: TRBV6-5; j_gene: TRBJ2-7
CDR3aa: CASSLSGSGADTQYF; v_gene: TRBV7-3; j_gene: TRBJ2-3
CDR3aa: CASNTRDRANYGYTF; v_gene: TRBV6-5; j_gene: TRBJ1-2
CDR3aa: CASSYMSSYEQYF; v_gene: TRBV6-5; j_gene: TRBJ2-7
CDR3aa: CASSYLGVEYF; v_gene: TRBV6-5; j_gene: TRBJ2-7
CDR3aa: CASSLLAGGFTDTQYF; v_gene: TRBV13; j_gene: TRBJ2-3
CDR3aa: CASQSGTRQFF; v_gene: TRBV10-2; j_gene: TRBJ2-1
CDR3aa: CASSEGTGLAGLNEQFF; v_gene: TRBV2; j_gene: TRBJ2-1
CDR3aa: CSASQGAVEGYTF; v_gene: TRBV20-1; j_gene: TRBJ1-2
CDR3aa: CASSQGSGGWSGELFF; v_gene: TRBV4-1; j_gene: TRBJ2-2
CDR3aa: CASRSSTGVPPSNQPQHF; v_gene: TRBV27; j_gene: TRBJ1-5
CDR3aa: CASSLGDSGSYEQYF; v_gene: TRBV7-7; j_gene: TRBJ2-7
CDR3aa: CASMLGGSYGEQYF; v_gene: TRBV6-6; j_gene: TRBJ2-7
CDR3aa: CASSFLLAAQETQYF; v_gene: TRBV7-8; j_gene: TRBJ2-5
CDR3aa: CASSLRQGDQPQHF; v_gene: TRBV28; j_gene: TRBJ1-5
CDR3aa: CASSLQVNTEAFF; v_gene: TRBV27; j_gene: TRBJ1-1
CDR3aa: CASSPGKDGYTF; v_gene: TRBV7-8; j_gene: TRBJ1-2
CDR3aa: CASSLRTSGGAWEQFF; v_gene: TRBV11-1; j_gene: TRBJ2-1
CDR3aa: CATSVGGSDEQFF; v_gene: TRBV24-1; j_gene: TRBJ2-1
CDR3aa: CASSIWLAGGPGNEQFF; v_gene: TRBV19; j_gene: TRBJ2-1
CDR3aa: CASSPGDGNTGELFF; v_gene: TRBV7-8; j_gene: TRBJ2-2
CDR3aa: CASRILAKNIQYF; v_gene: TRBV6-5; j_gene: TRBJ2-4
CDR3aa: CASSLEGRGPYEQYF; v_gene: TRBV5-1; j_gene: TRBJ2-7
CDR3aa: CASSIQGWEEQYF; v_gene: TRBV6-5; j_gene: TRBJ2-7
CDR3aa: CASSMGGRKETEAFF; v_gene: TRBV19; j_gene: TRBJ1-1
CDR3aa: CASSTDRAFGELFF; v_gene: TRBV6-5; j_gene: TRBJ2-2
CDR3aa: CASSIGVGALSEAFF; v_gene: TRBV19; j_gene: TRBJ1-1
CDR3aa: CASSPRRQGYNEQFF; v_gene: TRBV18; j_gene: TRBJ2-1
CDR3aa: CASSLDGVKDTQYF; v_gene: TRBV5-6; j_gene: TRBJ2-3